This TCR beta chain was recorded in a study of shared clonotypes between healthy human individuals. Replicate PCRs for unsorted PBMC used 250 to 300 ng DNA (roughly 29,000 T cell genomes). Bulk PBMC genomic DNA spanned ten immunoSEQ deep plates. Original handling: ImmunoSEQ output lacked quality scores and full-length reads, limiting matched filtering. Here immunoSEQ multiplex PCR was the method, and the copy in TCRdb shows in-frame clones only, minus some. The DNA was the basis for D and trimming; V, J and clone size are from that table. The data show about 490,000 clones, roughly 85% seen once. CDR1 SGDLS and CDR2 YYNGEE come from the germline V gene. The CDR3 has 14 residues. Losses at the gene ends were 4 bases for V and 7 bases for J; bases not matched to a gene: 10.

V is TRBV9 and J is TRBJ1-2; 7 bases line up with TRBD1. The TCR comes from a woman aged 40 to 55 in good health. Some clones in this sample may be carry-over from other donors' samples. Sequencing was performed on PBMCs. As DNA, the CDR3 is TGTGCCAGCAGCCCAGACCGACAGGGTAGTGGCTACACCTTC. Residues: CASSPDRQGSGYTF.